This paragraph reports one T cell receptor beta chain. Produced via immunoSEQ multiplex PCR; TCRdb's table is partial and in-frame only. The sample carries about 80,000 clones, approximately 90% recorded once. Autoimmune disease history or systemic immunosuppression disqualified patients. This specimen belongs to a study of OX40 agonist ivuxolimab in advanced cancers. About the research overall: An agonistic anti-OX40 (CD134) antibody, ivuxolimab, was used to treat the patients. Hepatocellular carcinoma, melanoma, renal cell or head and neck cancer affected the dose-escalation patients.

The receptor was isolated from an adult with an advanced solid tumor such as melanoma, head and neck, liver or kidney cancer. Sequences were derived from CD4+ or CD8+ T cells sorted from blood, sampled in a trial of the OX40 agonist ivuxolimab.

This CDR3 is CASSYETWAWDYGYTF. CDR3 nucleotides: TGTGCCAGCAGCTACGAAACATGGGCTTGGGACTATGGCTACACCTTC. This chain uses TRBV5-5 with TRBJ1-2, with D hard to call. This CDR3 spans 16 amino acids. V was pared by 3 bases and J by 3 bases, with 18 bases between. Looked up from germline, CDR1 is SGHKS and CDR2 is YYEKEE (reference sequence).